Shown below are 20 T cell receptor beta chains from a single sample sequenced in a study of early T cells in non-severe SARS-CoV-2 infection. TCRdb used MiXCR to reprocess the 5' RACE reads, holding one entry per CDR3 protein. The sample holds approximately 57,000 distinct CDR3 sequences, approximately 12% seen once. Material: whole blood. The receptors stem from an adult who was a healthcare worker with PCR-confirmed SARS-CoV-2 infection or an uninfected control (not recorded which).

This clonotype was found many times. CDR3 residues: CAWSGPAGVYNEQFF. The CDR3 bases are TGTGCCTGGAGCGGCCCGGCGGGGGTGTACAATGAGCAGTTCTTC. The chain combines TRBV30 with TRBJ2-1; TRBD2 matches at 7 bases. The CDR3 length is 15 residues. V gave up 3 bases and J gave up 4 bases; unmatched junction bases: 9. Germline CDR1 and CDR2: GTSNPN and SVGIG (reference sequence).

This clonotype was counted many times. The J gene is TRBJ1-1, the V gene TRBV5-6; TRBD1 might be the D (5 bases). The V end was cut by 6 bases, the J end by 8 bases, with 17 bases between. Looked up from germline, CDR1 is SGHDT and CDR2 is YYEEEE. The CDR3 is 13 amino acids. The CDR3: CASTYVSREEAFF. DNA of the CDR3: TGTGCCAGCACCTACGTTTCCAGGGAGGAAGCTTTCTTT.

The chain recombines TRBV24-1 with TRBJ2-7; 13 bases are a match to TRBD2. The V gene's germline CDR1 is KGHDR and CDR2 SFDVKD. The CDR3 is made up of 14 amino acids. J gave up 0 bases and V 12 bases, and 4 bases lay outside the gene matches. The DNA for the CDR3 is TGTGCCGGGACTAGCGGGGATCACTCCTACGAGCAGTACTTC. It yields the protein CAGTSGDHSYEQYF.

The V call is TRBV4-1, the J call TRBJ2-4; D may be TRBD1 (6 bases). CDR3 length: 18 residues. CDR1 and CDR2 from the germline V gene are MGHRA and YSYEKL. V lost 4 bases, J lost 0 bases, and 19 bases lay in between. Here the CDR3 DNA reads TGCGCCAGCAGCCCTACTCCGGACAGTCCAATAGCCAAAAACATTCAGTACTTC. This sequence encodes CASSPTPDSPIAKNIQYF.

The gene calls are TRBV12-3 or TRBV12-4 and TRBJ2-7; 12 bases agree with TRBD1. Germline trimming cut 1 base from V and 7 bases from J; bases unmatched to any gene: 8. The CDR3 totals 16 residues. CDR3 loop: CASSLGPGQGAEEQYF. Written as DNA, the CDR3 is TGTGCCAGCAGTTTAGGACCGGGACAGGGGGCAGAAGAGCAGTACTTC.

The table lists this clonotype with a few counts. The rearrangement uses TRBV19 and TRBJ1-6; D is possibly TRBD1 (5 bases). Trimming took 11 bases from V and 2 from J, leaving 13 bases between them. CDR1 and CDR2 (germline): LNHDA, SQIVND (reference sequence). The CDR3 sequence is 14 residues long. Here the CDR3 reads CAPQRGPYNSPLHF. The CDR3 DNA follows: TGTGCCCCCCAGAGGGGACCCTATAATTCACCCCTCCACTTT.

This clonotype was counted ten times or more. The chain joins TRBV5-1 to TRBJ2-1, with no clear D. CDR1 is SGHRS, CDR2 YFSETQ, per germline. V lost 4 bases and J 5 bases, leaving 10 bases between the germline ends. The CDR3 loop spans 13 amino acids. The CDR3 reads CASSVSKNNEQFF. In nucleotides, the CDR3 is TGCGCCAGCAGCGTGAGTAAGAACAATGAGCAGTTCTTC.

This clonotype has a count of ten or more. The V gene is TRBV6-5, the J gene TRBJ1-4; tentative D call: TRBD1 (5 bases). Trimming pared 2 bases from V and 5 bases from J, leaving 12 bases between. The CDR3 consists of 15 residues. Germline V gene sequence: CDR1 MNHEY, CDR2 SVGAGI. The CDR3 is CASSYLDSRNEKLFF. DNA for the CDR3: TGTGCCAGCAGTTACCTCGACAGCCGCAATGAAAAACTGTTTTTT.

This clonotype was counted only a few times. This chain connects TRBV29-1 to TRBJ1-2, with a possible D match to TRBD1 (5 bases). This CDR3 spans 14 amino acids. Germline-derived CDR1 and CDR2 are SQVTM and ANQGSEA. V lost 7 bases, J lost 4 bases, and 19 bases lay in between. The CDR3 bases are TGCAGCGGTTTAGGGGCCGGAGGTGCCTATGGCTACACCTTC. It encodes CSGLGAGGAYGYTF.

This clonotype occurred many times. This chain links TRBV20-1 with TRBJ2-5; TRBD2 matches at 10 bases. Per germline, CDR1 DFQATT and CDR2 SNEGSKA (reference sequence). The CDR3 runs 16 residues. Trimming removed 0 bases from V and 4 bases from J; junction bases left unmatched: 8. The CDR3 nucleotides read TGCAGTGCTAGAGATCGAAGGACTAGCGGTCGAGAGACCCAGTACTTC. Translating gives CSARDRRTSGRETQYF.

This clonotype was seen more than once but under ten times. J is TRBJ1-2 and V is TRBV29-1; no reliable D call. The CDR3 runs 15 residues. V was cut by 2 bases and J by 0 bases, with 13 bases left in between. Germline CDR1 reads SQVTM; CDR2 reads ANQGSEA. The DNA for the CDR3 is TGCAGCGTTGAAATCGCCACCCAAGCTAACTATGGCTACACCTTC. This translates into CSVEIATQANYGYTF.

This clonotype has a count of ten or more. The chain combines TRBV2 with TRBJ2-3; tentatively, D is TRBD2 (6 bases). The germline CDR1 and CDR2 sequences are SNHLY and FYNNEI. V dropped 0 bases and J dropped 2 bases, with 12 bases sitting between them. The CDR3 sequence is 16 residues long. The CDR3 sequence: CASSEAQLALTDTQYF. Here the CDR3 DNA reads TGTGCCAGCAGTGAAGCGCAACTAGCACTCACAGATACGCAGTATTTT.

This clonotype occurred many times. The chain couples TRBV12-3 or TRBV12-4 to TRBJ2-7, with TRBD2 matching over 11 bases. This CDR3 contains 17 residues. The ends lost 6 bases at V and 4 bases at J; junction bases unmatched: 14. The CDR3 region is CASRPGHTSGGPYEQYF. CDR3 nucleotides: TGTGCCAGCAGGCCGGGTCACACTAGCGGGGGCCCGTACGAGCAGTACTTC.

CDR3 DNA sequence: TGTGCCACCAGTGCGTCGATCCAGAACACCGGGGAGCTGTTTTTT. This translates into CATSASIQNTGELFF. The chain has TRBV24-1 and TRBJ2-2, with D uncertain. The CDR3 consists of 15 residues. Germline CDR1 KGHDR, CDR2 SFDVKD. Trimming took off 5 bases at V and 1 base at J, with 10 bases between the two ends.

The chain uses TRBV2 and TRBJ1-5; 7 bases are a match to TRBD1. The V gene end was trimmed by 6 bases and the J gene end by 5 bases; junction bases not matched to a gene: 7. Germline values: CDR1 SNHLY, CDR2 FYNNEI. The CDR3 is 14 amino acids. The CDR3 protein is CASSARDSYQPQHF. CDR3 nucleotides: TGTGCCAGCAGCGCCCGGGACAGTTATCAGCCCCAGCATTTT.

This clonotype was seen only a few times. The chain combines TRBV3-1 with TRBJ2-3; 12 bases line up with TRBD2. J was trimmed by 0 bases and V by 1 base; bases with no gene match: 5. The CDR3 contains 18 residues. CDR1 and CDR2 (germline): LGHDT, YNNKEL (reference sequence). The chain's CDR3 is CASSQASGGADSTDTQYF. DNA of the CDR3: TGTGCCAGCAGCCAAGCTAGCGGGGGGGCAGATAGCACAGATACGCAGTATTTT.

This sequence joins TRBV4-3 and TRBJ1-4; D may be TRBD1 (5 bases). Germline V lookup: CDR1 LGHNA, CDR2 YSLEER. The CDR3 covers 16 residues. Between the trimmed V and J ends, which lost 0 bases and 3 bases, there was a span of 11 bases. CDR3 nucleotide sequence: TGCGCCAGCAGCCAAGACCGTGGGGGAGCTAATGAAAAACTGTTTTTT. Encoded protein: CASSQDRGGANEKLFF.

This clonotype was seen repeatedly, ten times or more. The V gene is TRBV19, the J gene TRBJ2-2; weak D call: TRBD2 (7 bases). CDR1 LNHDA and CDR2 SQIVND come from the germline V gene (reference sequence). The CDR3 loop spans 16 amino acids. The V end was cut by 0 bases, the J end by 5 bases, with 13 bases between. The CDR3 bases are TGTGCCAGTAGTATAGATACGGGGGGCGAAACCGGGGAGCTGTTTTTT. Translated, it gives CASSIDTGGETGELFF.

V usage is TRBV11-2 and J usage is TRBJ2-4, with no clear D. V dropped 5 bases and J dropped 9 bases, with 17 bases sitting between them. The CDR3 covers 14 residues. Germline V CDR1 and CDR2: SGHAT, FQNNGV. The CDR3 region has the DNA TGTGCCAGCAGCCTAACCTCTCCTACGGGCATTCAGTACTTC. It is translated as CASSLTSPTGIQYF.

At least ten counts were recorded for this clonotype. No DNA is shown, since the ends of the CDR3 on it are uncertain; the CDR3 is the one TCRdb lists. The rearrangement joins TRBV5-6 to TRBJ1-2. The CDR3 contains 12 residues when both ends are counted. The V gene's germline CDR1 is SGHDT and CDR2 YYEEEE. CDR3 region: CASSFGQGILTF.